This T cell receptor beta chain was identified in a study of cytomegalovirus exposure and HLA in healthy donors. Germline V gene data show CDR1 as LNHNV and CDR2 as YYDKDF (reference sequence). V lost 0 bases, J lost 4 bases, and 4 bases lay in between. The CDR3 is 13 residues long. PCR primers comprised 60 Vbeta and 13 Jbeta primers. Assay used: immunoSEQ multiplex PCR; TCRdb lists only in-frame clones, some missing. The table shows 60,000 to 95,000 clones, with nearly 80% occurring only once. The sequenced material came from PBMCs. The chain carries TRBV15 and TRBJ1-3; D ambiguous. The sequence was collected from a woman aged 40 to 55 in good health and CMV-seropositive. The CDR3 reads CATSRDRGNTIYF. CDR3 nucleotide sequence: TGTGCCACCAGCAGAGATCGGGGAAACACCATATATTTT.